This TCR beta chain was obtained from a study of T cell changes during pregnancy in multiple sclerosis. Clones were sequenced by immunoSEQ multiplex PCR, and TCRdb holds only the in-frame ones, with some missing. The data hold approximately 100,000 clones, with about 93% observed a single time. Germline values: CDR1 MNHEY, CDR2 SVGAGI. The CDR3 spans 13 residues. V shed 10 bases, J shed 0 bases, and the junction held 3 bases outside the gene matches. The V gene is TRBV6-5, the J gene TRBJ2-7, with 10 nucleotides matching TRBD2. The TCR originated in a female donor with multiple sclerosis, enrolled in a pregnancy study. The source was peripheral blood, collected in the first trimester of pregnancy. The CDR3 reads CATTSGDSYEQYF. The DNA for the CDR3 is TGTGCCACCACTAGCGGGGACTCCTACGAGCAGTACTTC.